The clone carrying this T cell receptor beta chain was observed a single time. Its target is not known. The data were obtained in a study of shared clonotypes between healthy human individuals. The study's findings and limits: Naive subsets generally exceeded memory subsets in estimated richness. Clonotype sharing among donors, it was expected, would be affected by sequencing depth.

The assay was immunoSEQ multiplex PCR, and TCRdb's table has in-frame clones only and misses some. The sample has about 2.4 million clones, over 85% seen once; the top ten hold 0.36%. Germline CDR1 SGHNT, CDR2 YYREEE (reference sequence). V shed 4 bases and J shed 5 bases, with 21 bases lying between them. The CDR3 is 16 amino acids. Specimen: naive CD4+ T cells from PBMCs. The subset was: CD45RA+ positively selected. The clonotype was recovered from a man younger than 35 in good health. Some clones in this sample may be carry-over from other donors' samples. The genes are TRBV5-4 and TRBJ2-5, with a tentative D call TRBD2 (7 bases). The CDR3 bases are TGTGCCAGCAGCACGGGGGGCAGCAGGGGAGTGGAGACCCAGTACTTC. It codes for CASSTGGSRGVETQYF. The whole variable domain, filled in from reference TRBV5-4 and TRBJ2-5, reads ETGVTQSPTHLIKTRGQQVTLRCSSQSGHNTVSWYQQALGQGPQFIFQYYREEENGRGNFPPRFSGLQFPNYSSELNVNALELDDSALYLCASSTGGSRGVETQYFGPGTRLLVL.